The 8 T cell receptor beta chains below all came from one sample that was sequenced in a study of T-cell memory formation after mild COVID-19. TCRdb independently ran MiXCR on the 5' RACE reads; one entry per CDR3 protein. The sample has roughly 410,000 distinct CDR3 sequences, 20% to 25% seen once; the top ten hold about 8.7%. The sequencing input was PBMCs or a T cell subset sorted from them (not recorded which). Receptors were obtained from an adult woman who had mild COVID-19 (a few samples of this study predate the infection). Cell type and time point are not known.

The chain couples TRBV20-1 to TRBJ1-5; 11 bases are a match to TRBD1. V lost 3 bases and J lost 6; bases outside the gene matches: 1. Germline V gene lookup returns CDR1 DFQATT and CDR2 SNEGSKA (reference sequence). CDR3 size: 13 residues. The CDR3 DNA reads as TGCAGTGCTAGTGGGACAGGGGGTCAGCCCCAGCATTTT. This gives the protein CSASGTGGQPQHF.

This chain uses TRBV4-2 with TRBJ1-5, with 8 bases aligning to TRBD1. V shed 4 bases and J 7 bases; nucleotides not matched to a gene: 12. Germline CDR1 and CDR2: LGHNA and YNFKEQ. The CDR3 is made up of 16 amino acids. The CDR3 nucleotides are TGTGCCAGCAGCCGAACAGAAGGGACAGGCGGGCAGCCCCAGCATTTT. Its protein is CASSRTEGTGGQPQHF.

The table lists this clonotype with a few counts. V is TRBV4-3 and J is TRBJ2-1; D might be TRBD1 (6 bases). The CDR3 has 15 amino acids. The germline CDR1 and CDR2 sequences are LGHNA and YSLEER. V was trimmed by 3 bases and J by 3 bases, leaving 12 bases between them. The CDR3 here is CASSQGQGYYNEQFF. The CDR3 coding sequence is TGCGCCAGCAGCCAGGGGCAGGGGTACTACAATGAGCAGTTCTTC.

CDR3 bases: TGTGCCAGTAGTACCGGGACAGGCTTTTCCTACGAGCAGTACTTC. This codes for CASSTGTGFSYEQYF. The rearrangement joins TRBV19 to TRBJ2-7, with TRBD1 matching 8 bases. The CDR3 runs 15 residues. The germline V gene encodes CDR1 LNHDA and CDR2 SQIVND (reference sequence). With 4 bases clipped from V and 1 base from J, the junction kept 6 bases outside the gene matches.

V gene TRBV19 combines with J gene TRBJ1-2, with 7 bases that match TRBD1. From germline, CDR1 is LNHDA and CDR2 SQIVND (reference sequence). The trim removed 4 bases at V and 8 bases at J, leaving 7 bases unmatched. This CDR3 comprises 13 residues. The CDR3 nucleotides are TGTGCCAGTAGTAGACAGGGTGGCGGGGGCTACACCTTC. As protein: CASSRQGGGGYTF.

A note on this clonotype: A much more abundant neighbour one base away suggests this may be a read error. The CDR3 DNA reads TGTGCCAGCAGTGACAGGACGGAGACCCAGTACTTC. This translates into CASSDRTETQYF. The chain couples TRBV12-3 or TRBV12-4 to TRBJ2-5, with D perhaps matching TRBD1 (6 bases). Trimming cost V 5 bases and J 5 bases, with 9 bases left between them. This CDR3 has 12 amino acids.

This clonotype was counted between two and nine times. The chain links TRBV20-1 to TRBJ2-5; 9 nucleotides align to TRBD2. The V gene's germline CDR1 is DFQATT and CDR2 SNEGSKA (reference sequence). The CDR3 covers 13 residues. Trimming at V came to 6 bases and at J to 2 bases, leaving 4 bases not matched to a gene. The CDR3 reads CSAIAGVQETQYF. In DNA, the CDR3 is TGCAGTGCCATAGCGGGAGTGCAAGAGACCCAGTACTTC.

The chain has TRBV29-1 and TRBJ2-7; TRBD1 matches 10 bases. This CDR3 contains 17 residues. Trimming took 4 bases from V and 3 from J; bases not matched to a gene: 15. Germline assignment: CDR1 SQVTM and CDR2 ANQGSEA. In DNA, the CDR3 is TGCAGCGTTGCCGGGACAGGGGTGTCCGTAAGAAGCTACGAGCAGTACTTC. This codes for CSVAGTGVSVRSYEQYF.